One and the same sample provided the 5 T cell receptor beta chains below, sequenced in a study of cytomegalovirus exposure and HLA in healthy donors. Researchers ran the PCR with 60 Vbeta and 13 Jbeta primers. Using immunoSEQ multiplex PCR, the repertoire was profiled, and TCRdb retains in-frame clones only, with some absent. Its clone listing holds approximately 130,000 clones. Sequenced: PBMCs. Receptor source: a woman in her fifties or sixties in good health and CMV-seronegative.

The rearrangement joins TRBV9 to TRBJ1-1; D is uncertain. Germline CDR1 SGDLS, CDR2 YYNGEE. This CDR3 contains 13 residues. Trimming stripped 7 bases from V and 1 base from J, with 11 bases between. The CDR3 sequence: CASAPGANTEAFF. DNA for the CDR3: TGTGCCAGCGCCCCGGGTGCGAACACTGAAGCTTTCTTT.

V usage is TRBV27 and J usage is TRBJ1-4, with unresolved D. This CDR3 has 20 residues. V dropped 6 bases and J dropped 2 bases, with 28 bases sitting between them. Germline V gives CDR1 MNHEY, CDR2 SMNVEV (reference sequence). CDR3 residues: CASRPITGTRRGRTNEKLFF. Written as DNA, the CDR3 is TGTGCCAGCAGGCCGATTACGGGAACAAGACGGGGAAGGACTAATGAAAAACTGTTTTTT.

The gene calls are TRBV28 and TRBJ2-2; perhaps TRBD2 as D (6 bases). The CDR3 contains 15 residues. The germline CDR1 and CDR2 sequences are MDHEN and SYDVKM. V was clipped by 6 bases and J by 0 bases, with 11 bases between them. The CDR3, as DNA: TGTGCCAGCAGCCTAGGCGGGGCGAACACCGGGGAGCTGTTTTTT. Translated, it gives CASSLGGANTGELFF.

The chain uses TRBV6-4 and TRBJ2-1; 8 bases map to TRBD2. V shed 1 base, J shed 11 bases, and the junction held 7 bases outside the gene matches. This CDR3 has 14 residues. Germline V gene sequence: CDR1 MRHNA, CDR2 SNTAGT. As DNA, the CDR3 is TGTGCCAGCAGTGACTTGGCGGGGGGACCTAAGCAGTTCTTC. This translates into CASSDLAGGPKQFF.

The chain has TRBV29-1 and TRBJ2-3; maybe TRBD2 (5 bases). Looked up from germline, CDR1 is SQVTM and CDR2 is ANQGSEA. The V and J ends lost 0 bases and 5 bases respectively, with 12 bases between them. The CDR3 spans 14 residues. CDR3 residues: CSVEDGVVRDTQYF. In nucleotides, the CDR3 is TGCAGCGTTGAAGACGGGGTAGTTAGAGATACGCAGTATTTT.